This T cell receptor beta chain was captured by sequencing in a study of Graves' ophthalmopathy and Graves' hyperthyroidism. Looking at the study overall: The authors collected peripheral blood at initial diagnosis, before any treatment.

Using RNA transcripts, the TCR beta CDR3 regions were amplified. HTBI-primed RT-PCR formed the first round, and a multiplex PCR formed the second. Using its own MiXCR run on the multiplex PCR reads, TCRdb lists one record per CDR3 protein. The data contain a few hundred thousand distinct CDR3 sequences, about 18% of them seen just once; the ten biggest clones take up 2% to 3%. PBMCs originated in 7.5 to 10 ml of fresh peripheral blood. The origin of this receptor is an adult woman with stable Graves' hyperthyroidism. Sequencing was done on a sample of peripheral blood.

In DNA form, the CDR3 reads TGTGCCAGCAGCTTAGATCGGGAGCCTTACTTCGAGCAGTACTTC. Its translation is CASSLDREPYFEQYF. The genes are TRBV7-9 and TRBJ2-7; D is possibly TRBD2 (6 bases). CDR3 size: 15 residues. Germline V gene data show CDR1 as SEHNR and CDR2 as FQNEAQ (reference sequence). Trimming left V 1 base short and J 6 bases short, with 16 bases between.